This T cell receptor (beta chain) was found in a study of read filtering for tumor transcriptome and immune sequencing. This clonotype was picked up many times. From around 0.4 ug of RNA, a library with molecular barcoded alpha/delta and beta/gamma adaptors was made. One entry per CDR3 protein results from TCRdb running MiXCR on the reads. The table records approximately 150,000 distinct CDR3 sequences, about 13% of them present only once. V was cut by 3 bases and J by 4 bases, with 6 bases left in between. Germline CDR1 and CDR2: SQVTM and ANQGSEA. The CDR3 sequence is 11 residues long. The sequence was obtained from a donor at least 40 years old with multiple myeloma. The chain is built from TRBV29-1 and TRBJ2-5; D remains ambiguous. The sequenced material came from a population of CD138-negative cells sorted from bone marrow. CDR3 sequence (DNA): TGCAGCGTTGATCCCGTAGAGACCCAGTACTTC. Its protein is CSVDPVETQYF.